This TCR beta chain was documented in a study of Tregs in tolerant kidney transplant recipients. Study-wide context: Related graft donors supplied nonmyeloablative bone marrow transplants, and mixed chimerism was transient.

Germline CDR1 LGHNA, CDR2 YSLEER. The V end lost 1 base, the J end lost 0 bases, and 10 bases lay between the germline ends. The CDR3 has 16 amino acids. Overall study results and limits: Findings come from small patient numbers and require larger validation.

This clone was seen only once. Antigen specificity is unknown. Profiling relied on immunoSEQ multiplex PCR, and the TCRdb table lists in-frame clones only, not all of them. In the table there are tens of thousands of clones, over 85% of which are singletons. The receptor was derived from a human donor who received a combined kidney and bone marrow transplant. The J gene is TRBJ2-1, the V gene TRBV4-3, with D possibly being TRBD2 (7 bases). Sample: CD4+ T cells from blood, taken before the transplant. This CDR3 reads CASSQAGGYSYNEQFF. As DNA, the CDR3 is TGCGCCAGCAGCCAAGCGGGGGGCTACTCCTACAATGAGCAGTTCTTC.